The source of this TCR beta chain is a study of blood T cell repertoires in COVID-19. Study-level information: Donors in the United States, Italy and Spain gave samples during acute or convalescent COVID-19. T cells, B-cell-depleted T cells, or PBMCs supplied cDNA or gDNA.

Only in-frame clones appear in the TCRdb table, and some are missing; sequencing was by immunoSEQ multiplex PCR. The sample includes around 60,000 clones, approximately 86% seen only once; the top ten take 3.5%. The receptor was derived from a man in his fifties or sixties with active COVID-19. The sample taken for sequencing was peripheral blood.

The chain's CDR3 is CASSPRLRTGLTGELFF. CDR3 nucleotide sequence: TGTGCCAGCAGCCCGAGGTTAAGGACAGGACTCACCGGGGAGCTGTTTTTT. This chain connects TRBV5-6 to TRBJ2-2; TRBD1 agrees at 7 bases. The V and J ends lost 4 bases and 4 bases, in that order; junction bases with no gene match: 13. The V gene's germline CDR1 is SGHDT and CDR2 YYEEEE. The CDR3 runs 17 residues.